The 20 T cell receptor beta chains below were found in one sample sequenced in a study of cytomegalovirus exposure and HLA in healthy donors. 13 Jbeta primers and 60 Vbeta primers were used for the PCR. Libraries were prepared by immunoSEQ multiplex PCR; TCRdb keeps only in-frame clonotypes and omits some of them. There are roughly 190,000 clones in the sample; around 82% occur only once, and approximately 1.8% lies in the top ten. The sequencing input was PBMCs. The receptors here all came from a middle-aged man in good health and CMV-seropositive.

The chain couples TRBV7-6 to TRBJ2-7, with 9 bases fitting TRBD2. The CDR3 length is 12 residues. The trim removed 3 bases at V and 13 bases at J, leaving 7 bases unmatched. From germline, CDR1 is SGHVS and CDR2 FNYEAQ. CDR3 sequence: CASSFTSGRAYF. The CDR3 bases are TGTGCCAGCAGCTTCACTAGCGGGCGCGCTTACTTC.

The chain uses TRBV18 and TRBJ2-7; D might be TRBD2 (7 bases). V was shortened by 0 bases and J by 2 bases, with 14 bases between the two germline ends. Per the germline V gene, CDR1 is KGHSH and CDR2 is LQKENI. The CDR3 is made up of 16 amino acids. The CDR3 nucleotides are TGTGCCAGCTCACCACCCCGGGGGGCGCACACCTACGAGCAGTACTTC. Translating gives CASSPPRGAHTYEQYF.

The chain is built from TRBV7-9 and TRBJ1-1; D ambiguous. The CDR3 is 15 amino acids. V was clipped by 1 base and J by 7 bases, with 16 bases between them. Germline lookup yields CDR1 SEHNR and CDR2 FQNEAQ (reference sequence). The CDR3 bases are TGTGCCAGCAGCTTAGAGACTGGTATCTTGGGTGAAGCTTTCTTT. Its protein is CASSLETGILGEAFF.

This clone was found once. The rearrangement uses TRBV6-4 and TRBJ1-2; TRBD1 matches at 9 bases. This CDR3 spans 14 amino acids. V lost 3 bases, J lost 3 bases, and 2 bases stayed unmatched. Germline CDR1 MRHNA, CDR2 SNTAGT. The CDR3 loop reads CASSETGGDYGYTF. The CDR3 DNA reads as TGTGCCAGCAGTGAAACAGGGGGCGACTATGGCTACACCTTC.

This clone occurred once. The chain carries TRBV2 and TRBJ1-2; TRBD1 aligns across 7 bases. This CDR3 has 21 residues. V gave up 8 bases and J gave up 0 bases; unmatched junction bases: 27. Germline values: CDR1 SNHLY, CDR2 FYNNEI. The CDR3 region is CASGDPPGGRGRNTANYGYTF. In DNA, the CDR3 is TGTGCCAGCGGAGATCCGCCGGGGGGGAGGGGGCGGAATACCGCTAACTATGGCTACACCTTC.

This clone occurred a few times. The chain couples TRBV27 to TRBJ1-1; 9 bases line up with TRBD1. This CDR3 region has 14 residues. Germline values: CDR1 MNHEY, CDR2 SMNVEV (reference sequence). V was pared by 3 bases and J by 4 bases, with 3 bases of the junction left unmatched. The CDR3 protein is CASSFTGGLTEAFF. The CDR3 DNA reads as TGTGCCAGCAGTTTTACAGGGGGCCTCACTGAAGCTTTCTTT.

The chain uses TRBV6-5 and TRBJ1-4; D remains unclear. There are 15 residues in the CDR3. With 4 bases removed from V and 0 bases from J, the gap between germline ends came to 9 bases. The germline gives CDR1 MNHEY, CDR2 SVGAGI. The CDR3 region is CASSWSLATNEKLFF. The CDR3, as DNA: TGTGCCAGCAGTTGGTCCTTAGCAACTAATGAAAAACTGTTTTTT.

V gene TRBV5-4 combines with J gene TRBJ1-4; 7 bases map to TRBD1. Trimming cost V 3 bases and J 8 bases; bases outside gene matches: 7. The CDR3 extends over 14 amino acids. Looked up from germline, CDR1 is SGHNT and CDR2 is YYREEE (reference sequence). The CDR3 sequence: CASSWDSLGEKLFF. The CDR3, as DNA: TGTGCCAGCAGCTGGGACAGTCTTGGGGAAAAACTGTTTTTT.

The chain employs TRBV5-5 and TRBJ2-7; TRBD2 matches at 14 bases. Trimming cost V 8 bases and J 3 bases; bases outside gene matches: 7. Germline V gives CDR1 SGHKS, CDR2 YYEKEE (reference sequence). The CDR3 totals 15 residues. CDR3 coding DNA: TGTGCCAGTCGACCGGGACTAGCGGGAGTCTACGAGCAGTACTTC. It encodes CASRPGLAGVYEQYF.

V gene TRBV6-1 combines with J gene TRBJ2-5; TRBD2 matches at 11 bases. The J call may be wrong; the DNA end is better matched by TRBJ2-7. Germline V gene lookup returns CDR1 MNHNS and CDR2 SASEGT. This CDR3 contains 15 residues. The CDR3 spells CASLRTSGPSYEQYF. The CDR3, as DNA: TGTGCCAGCCTGCGGACTAGCGGGCCTTCCTACGAGCAGTACTTC.

The J gene is TRBJ2-7, the V gene TRBV6-5, with 8 bases fitting TRBD2. J gave up 0 bases and V 11 bases, and 9 bases lay outside the gene matches. Germline V gives CDR1 MNHEY, CDR2 SVGAGI. The CDR3 extends over 14 amino acids. The CDR3 loop reads CAGRRGVSSYEQYF. The CDR3 DNA follows: TGTGCCGGCCGGCGGGGGGTCAGCTCCTACGAGCAGTACTTC.

The chain joins TRBV27 to TRBJ2-2; 9 bases map to TRBD1. This CDR3 has 16 amino acids. Looked up from germline, CDR1 is MNHEY and CDR2 is SMNVEV (reference sequence). V lost 5 bases to trimming and J lost 2 bases; unmatched junction nucleotides: 6. This CDR3 reads CASSARDRANTGELFF. The CDR3 DNA sequence: TGTGCCAGCAGTGCCCGGGACAGGGCAAACACCGGGGAGCTGTTTTTT.

J is TRBJ2-7 and V is TRBV7-6; D may be TRBD1 (5 bases). CDR3 length equals 14 residues. Trimming took 1 base from V and 4 from J, leaving 11 bases between them. CDR1 and CDR2 (germline): SGHVS, FNYEAQ. CDR3 coding DNA: TGTGCCAGCAGCTTAGGACAGAAAAGTTACGAGCAGTACTTC. Encoded protein: CASSLGQKSYEQYF.

The chain joins TRBV28 to TRBJ2-1; no clear D. V lost 4 bases and J 8 bases, leaving 12 bases between the germline ends. This CDR3 is built from 13 residues. Per germline, CDR1 MDHEN and CDR2 SYDVKM. CDR3 nucleotides: TGTGCCAGCAGTTCTCCCGATCGAGATGAGCAGTTCTTC. It codes for CASSSPDRDEQFF.

This sequence joins TRBV11-1 and TRBJ2-5; 7 bases map to TRBD2. Germline V gene sequence: CDR1 SGHAT, CDR2 FQDESV (reference sequence). The CDR3 extends over 15 amino acids. V lost 4 bases, J lost 1 base, and 6 bases stayed unmatched. This CDR3 is CASSSPTGGQETQYF. The CDR3 nucleotides read TGTGCCAGCAGCTCACCTACGGGGGGCCAAGAGACCCAGTACTTC.

This clone was seen more than once but under ten times. The chain uses TRBV7-6 and TRBJ2-7, with D tentatively TRBD2 (6 bases). This CDR3 has 15 residues. The germline CDR1 and CDR2 sequences are SGHVS and FNYEAQ. The ends were cut back, 5 bases at V and 3 bases at J, with 17 bases in the middle. CDR3 amino acids: CASSRGSLSLYEQYF. DNA of the CDR3: TGTGCCAGCAGCCGGGGGAGCCTTAGCCTCTACGAGCAGTACTTC.

The chain has TRBV7-2 and TRBJ2-7, with 7 bases lining up with TRBD2. The CDR3 totals 14 residues. Trimming took 5 bases from V and 3 from J; bases not matched to a gene: 7. The V gene's germline CDR1 is SGHTA and CDR2 FQGNSA. The CDR3 region has the DNA TGTGCCAGCAGCCCAGCCGGGACTAACTACGAGCAGTACTTC. Its protein is CASSPAGTNYEQYF.

The chain carries TRBV7-9 and TRBJ2-1; weak D call: TRBD1 (6 bases). Germline loops: CDR1 SEHNR, CDR2 FQNEAQ (reference sequence). The CDR3 is 14 amino acids. Trimming stripped 0 bases from V and 10 bases from J, with 13 bases between. Here the CDR3 reads CASSLAGARWEQFF. The CDR3 DNA reads TGTGCCAGCAGCTTAGCGGGGGCCCGTTGGGAGCAGTTCTTC.

The chain has TRBV6-5 and TRBJ2-7; the match to TRBD1 covers 7 bases. The length of the CDR3 is 13 residues. Germline V gives CDR1 MNHEY, CDR2 SVGAGI. After removal of 6 bases from V and 5 bases from J, the junction contained 7 bases not matched to a gene. For the CDR3, the DNA is TGTGCCAGCAGGCCCGACAGGGACAACGAGCAGTACTTC. Translating it yields CASRPDRDNEQYF.

The chain links TRBV5-1 to TRBJ2-5; weak D call: TRBD2 (5 bases). Germline loops: CDR1 SGHRS, CDR2 YFSETQ. Trimming shortened V by 0 bases and J by 5 bases, and 8 bases separated the two germline ends. CDR3 length: 13 residues. The CDR3 loop is CASSLGRRETQYF. As DNA, the CDR3 is TGCGCCAGCAGCTTGGGGCGGAGGGAGACCCAGTACTTC.